The clone carrying this T cell receptor (beta chain) has ten or more counts. Its target is not known. The sample belongs to a study of metastatic and nonmetastatic thyroid tumors. The wider study: Repertoires from blood and tumor or nodule tissue of malignant and benign thyroid patients were compared. Study-level results: The study reportedly found significantly higher TCR beta diversity in malignant thyroid tumors than benign nodules, in blood and tumor.

No patient received treatment before thyroid surgery. The CDR3 consists of 17 residues. Per the germline V gene, CDR1 is SGHNT and CDR2 is YYREEE (reference sequence). V shed 3 bases, J shed 4 bases, and the junction held 7 bases outside the gene matches. The authors' processing: Building a distant-metastasis classifier for papillary thyroid cancer drew on CDR3 differences across clinicopathological groups. TCRdb re-clonotyped the PCR reads through MiXCR. These V and J calls originate from TCRdb's pipeline instead of the authors' own analysis. The sample consists of about 25,000 clones, under 25% of them appearing once.

The chain carries TRBV5-4 and TRBJ2-1; TRBD2 matches 13 bases. The TCR originated in a male donor with papillary thyroid cancer or a benign thyroid nodule (not recorded which). Some clones in this sample may be carry-over from other donors' samples. The sequenced sample was blood. In DNA, the CDR3 is TGTGCCAGCAGCTCCGGACTAGCGGGAGCGGGGTACAATGAGCAGTTCTTC. It codes for CASSSGLAGAGYNEQFF.